What follows are 3 T cell receptor beta chains derived from one specimen sequenced in a study of somatic mutations in cytotoxic T cells in rheumatoid arthritis. Data came from immunoSEQ multiplex PCR; TCRdb stores just in-frame clones and leaves some out. The table lists about 25,000 clones, roughly 74% of them singletons. Sequenced material: CD8+ T cells sorted from blood. Every receptor here comes from a woman between 18 and 30 years old in good health.

The CDR3: CASSLSNWPTDTQYF. The CDR3, as DNA: TGTGCCAGCAGTTTATCGAATTGGCCCACAGATACGCAGTATTTT. J is TRBJ2-3 and V is TRBV27; D remains ambiguous. Trimming removed 0 bases at V and 2 bases at J, with 9 bases between. The CDR3 has 15 residues. Germline V CDR1 and CDR2: MNHEY, SMNVEV (reference sequence).

J is TRBJ2-1 and V is TRBV28; 9 nucleotides match TRBD2. Per the germline V gene, CDR1 is MDHEN and CDR2 is SYDVKM. CDR3 length: 15 residues. With 7 bases clipped from V and 5 bases from J, the junction kept 9 bases outside the gene matches. The CDR3 is CASTPVGLANNEQFF. In nucleotides, the CDR3 is TGTGCCAGCACCCCGGTAGGACTAGCGAACAATGAGCAGTTCTTC.

The chain employs TRBV27 and TRBJ2-1; 9 bases agree with TRBD2. The ends lost 6 bases at V and 4 bases at J; junction bases unmatched: 4. CDR1 and CDR2 from the germline V gene are MNHEY and SMNVEV (reference sequence). The CDR3 has 14 residues. In DNA form, the CDR3 reads TGTGCCAGCAGACCTAGCGGGATGTACAATGAGCAGTTCTTC. This gives the protein CASRPSGMYNEQFF.